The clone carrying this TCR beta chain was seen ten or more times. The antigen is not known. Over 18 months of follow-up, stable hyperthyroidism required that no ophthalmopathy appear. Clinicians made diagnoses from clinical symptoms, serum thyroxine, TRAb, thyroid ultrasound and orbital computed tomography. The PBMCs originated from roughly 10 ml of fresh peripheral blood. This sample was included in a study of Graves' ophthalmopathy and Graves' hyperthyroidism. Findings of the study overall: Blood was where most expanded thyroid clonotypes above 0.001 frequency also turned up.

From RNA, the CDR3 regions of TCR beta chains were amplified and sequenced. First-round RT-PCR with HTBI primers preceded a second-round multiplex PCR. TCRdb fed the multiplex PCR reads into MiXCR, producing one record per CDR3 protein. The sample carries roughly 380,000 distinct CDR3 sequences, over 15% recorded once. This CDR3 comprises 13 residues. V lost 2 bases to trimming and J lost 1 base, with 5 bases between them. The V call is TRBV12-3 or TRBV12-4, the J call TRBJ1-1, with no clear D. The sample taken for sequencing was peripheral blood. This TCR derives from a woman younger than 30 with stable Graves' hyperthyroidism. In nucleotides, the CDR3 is TGTGCCAGCAGTTTAACAAAGAACACTGAAGCTTTCTTT. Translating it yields CASSLTKNTEAFF.